This T cell receptor beta chain is drawn from a study of cytomegalovirus exposure and HLA in healthy donors. Overall study results and limits: A later analysis found most CMV-associated TCR beta chains apparently HLA-restricted.

Regarding this clone: Its antigen is unknown.

Germline V gene lookup returns CDR1 MNHNY and CDR2 SVGAGI (reference sequence). Trimming at V came to 6 bases and at J to 6 bases, leaving 12 bases not matched to a gene. There are 15 residues in the CDR3. PCR amplification relied on 60 Vbeta primers (plus 13 Jbeta primers). The method was immunoSEQ multiplex PCR; TCRdb's version includes in-frame clones alone and lacks a portion of them. The sample includes 140,000 to 150,000 clones, around 70% of them seen just once. This receptor was obtained from an older woman in good health and CMV-seropositive. V and J are TRBV6-6 and TRBJ1-2; TRBD1 agrees at 8 bases. Source material: PBMCs. The CDR3 nucleotides read TGTGCCAGCAGCCAATCCTCGGACAGGGCCCATGGCTACACCTTC. It codes for CASSQSSDRAHGYTF.